This T cell receptor (beta chain) was profiled in a study of blood T cell repertoires in COVID-19. Across the whole study: The United States, Italy and Spain were the sources of the acute and convalescent COVID-19 samples. Sample material is recorded as cDNA or gDNA derived from T cells, B-cell-depleted T cells, or PBMCs.

As handled by the study authors: Reference gene primer amplification gave nucleated cell count estimates. Profiled with immunoSEQ multiplex PCR; TCRdb holds only in-frame clones, not every one. V and J calls and clone size are those listed in that table; D and trimming were worked out from the DNA. The sample has tens of thousands of clones, 82% seen once. V lost 7 bases and J lost 3, with 22 bases in between. The CDR3 spans 16 residues. Germline CDR1 SNHLY, CDR2 FYNNEI. Material: peripheral blood. The TCR sequence derives from a woman older than 75 with acute or convalescent COVID-19. The chain recombines TRBV2 with TRBJ2-7, with D possibly being TRBD2 (6 bases). CDR3 nucleotide sequence: TGTGCCAGCACCCCCGGGACTCCATTTGATCTCTACGAGCAGTACTTC. It encodes CASTPGTPFDLYEQYF.